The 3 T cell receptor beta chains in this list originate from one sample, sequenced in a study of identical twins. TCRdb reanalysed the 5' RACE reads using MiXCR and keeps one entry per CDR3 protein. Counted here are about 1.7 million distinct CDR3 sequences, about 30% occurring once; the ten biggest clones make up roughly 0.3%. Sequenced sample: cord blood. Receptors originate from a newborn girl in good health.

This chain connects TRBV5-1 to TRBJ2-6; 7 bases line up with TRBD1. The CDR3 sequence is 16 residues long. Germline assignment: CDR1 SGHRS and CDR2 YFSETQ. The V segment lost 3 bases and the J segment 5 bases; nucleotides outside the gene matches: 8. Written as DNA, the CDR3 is TGCGCCAGCAGCTGGACAGGAGTCGTACGGGCCAACGTCCTGACTTTC. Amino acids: CASSWTGVVRANVLTF.

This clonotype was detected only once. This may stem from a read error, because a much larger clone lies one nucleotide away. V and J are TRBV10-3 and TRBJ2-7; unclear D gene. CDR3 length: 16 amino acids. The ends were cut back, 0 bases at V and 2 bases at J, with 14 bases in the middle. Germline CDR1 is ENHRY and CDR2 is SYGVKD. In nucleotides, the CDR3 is TGTGCCATCAGTGAGTCGAGATTATCGAGCCCCTACGAGCAGTACTTC. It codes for CAISESRLSSPYEQYF.

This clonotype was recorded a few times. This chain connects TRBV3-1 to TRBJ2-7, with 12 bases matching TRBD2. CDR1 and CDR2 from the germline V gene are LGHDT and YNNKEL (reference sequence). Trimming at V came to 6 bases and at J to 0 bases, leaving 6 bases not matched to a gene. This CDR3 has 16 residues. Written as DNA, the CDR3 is TGTGCCAGCAGACCCGGACTAGCGGGGAGCTCCTACGAGCAGTACTTC. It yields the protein CASRPGLAGSSYEQYF.